The rows below give T cell receptor beta chains drawn from one sample of a study of T cells in Graves' hyperthyroidism and ophthalmopathy. Using its own MiXCR run on the multiplex PCR reads, TCRdb lists one record per CDR3 protein. The sample shows fewer than 750,000 distinct CDR3 sequences, about 14% of them seen only once. The sample consisted of blood. The origin of the receptors is a woman aged 45-65 years with Graves' ophthalmopathy. CDR3s leave out the opening cysteine and the closing phenylalanine or tryptophan.

TRBJ2-5 TRBV24-1 ATSEQETQY
TRBJ1-5 TRBV11-3 ASSLGFGQPQH
TRBJ2-7 TRBV5-1 ASSLEAQYEQY
TRBJ2-4 TRBV29-1 SVMGRVAKNIQY
TRBJ2-2 TRBV7-8 ASSLVPPLRPNTGELF
TRBJ1-6 TRBV4-2 ASSQRGGAYNSPLH
TRBJ2-7 TRBV7-2 ASSLMKAGGGEQY
TRBJ1-5 TRBV10-3 AIGGAGSNQPQH
TRBJ2-2 TRBV6-1 ASRSSGRYTGELF
TRBJ2-2 TRBV25-1 ASTTRGTGATGELF
TRBJ2-7 TRBV28 ASSPSGSPTYEQY
TRBJ2-4 TRBV20-1 SARDYAPTRAGINIQY
TRBJ2-7 TRBV20-1 SARDPVAFSSYEQY
TRBJ2-2 TRBV4-1 ASSQERELF
TRBJ2-1 TRBV5-5 ASSLFSAKTSYNEQF
TRBJ1-1 TRBV12-3/TRBV12-4 ASSERGPTEAF
TRBJ2-1 TRBV6-1 ASKKVVHNEQF
TRBJ2-5 TRBV18 VSSAQETQY
TRBJ2-1 TRBV6-2/TRBV6-3 ASRNLIADNEQF
TRBJ1-5 TRBV7-9 ASSLVQGPQH
TRBJ2-1 TRBV27 ASSLLGTRYNEQF
TRBJ2-3 TRBV5-1 ASSLVGLAGGADTQY
TRBJ1-2 TRBV27 ASMGVYGYT
TRBJ2-7 TRBV20-1 SANRDPLHEQY